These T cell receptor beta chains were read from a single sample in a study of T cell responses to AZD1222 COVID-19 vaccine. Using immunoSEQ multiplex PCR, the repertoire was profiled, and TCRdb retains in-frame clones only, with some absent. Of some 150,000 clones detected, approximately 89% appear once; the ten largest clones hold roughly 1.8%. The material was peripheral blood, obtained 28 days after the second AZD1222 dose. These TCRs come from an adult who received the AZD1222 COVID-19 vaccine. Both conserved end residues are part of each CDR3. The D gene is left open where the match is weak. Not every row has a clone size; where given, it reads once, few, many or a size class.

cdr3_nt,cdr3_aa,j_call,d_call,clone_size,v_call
TGTGCCATCAGTGGAACCACTAGCGGGAGCGGGGATACGCAGTATTTT,CAISGTTSGSGDTQYF,TRBJ2-3,TRBD2,.,TRBV10-3
TGTGCCACCAGTGTGAGTCAGGGGAGCTACAATGAGCAGTTCTTC,CATSVSQGSYNEQFF,TRBJ2-1,.,.,TRBV24-1
TGTGCCTGGAGTGTTGGGGCCTTCTATGGCTACACCTTC,CAWSVGAFYGYTF,TRBJ1-2,.,.,TRBV30
TGTGCCAGCAGCAAAAACACTGAAGCTTTCTTT,CASSKNTEAFF,TRBJ1-1,.,.,TRBV6-5
TGTGCCAGCAGCTTACTTAAGGGGGCCTCCTACGAGCAGTACTTC,CASSLLKGASYEQYF,TRBJ2-7,TRBD1,.,TRBV11-2
TGTGCCAGCAGTTTAGGGACAGCCGGAAACACCATATATTTT,CASSLGTAGNTIYF,TRBJ1-3,TRBD1,.,TRBV28
TGTGCCAGTAGCCCGGGGACTAGCGGAGGGAGCAGGGGGGAGACCCAGTACTTC,CASSPGTSGGSRGETQYF,TRBJ2-5,TRBD2,.,TRBV19
TGTGCCAGCAGTGCGACCTCCTACGAGCAGTACTTC,CASSATSYEQYF,TRBJ2-7,.,.,TRBV5-4
TGTGCCAGCAGTTTCGGGGGGCGTAACTATGGCTACACCTTC,CASSFGGRNYGYTF,TRBJ1-2,.,.,TRBV27
TGTGCCTGGAGTGTAAACCTGGACCCAAGGGACACTGAAGCTTTCTTT,CAWSVNLDPRDTEAFF,TRBJ1-1,.,.,TRBV30
TGCGCCAGCAGCCAAGGGGTGGGGGTTAAAACTTATCAGCCCCAGCATTTT,CASSQGVGVKTYQPQHF,TRBJ1-5,.,.,TRBV4-1
TGCGCCAGCAGCTCCGGGACTACCAAAGAGACCCAGTACTTC,CASSSGTTKETQYF,TRBJ2-5,TRBD2,.,TRBV5-1
TGTGCCAGCTCACCACCGTGGGGACAGGGGCTCGAAAGCTCCTACAATGAGCAGTTCTTC,CASSPPWGQGLESSYNEQFF,TRBJ2-1,TRBD1,.,TRBV18
TGTGCCAGTATCCCTCCCCCCGGACGGGCGAACACTGAAGCTTTCTTT,CASIPPPGRANTEAFF,TRBJ1-1,.,.,TRBV19
TGTGCCAGCAGTTTGCCGGGAGGGCCTCTGGGGGCCCAGTACTTC,CASSLPGGPLGAQYF,TRBJ2-5,TRBD2,.,TRBV28
TGTGCCAGCAGTCCGACAGGGAAAGAGACCCAGTACTTC,CASSPTGKETQYF,TRBJ2-5,TRBD1,.,TRBV12-3/TRBV12-4
TGCGCCAGCAGCTTGGTCAGCTCAGGGGGCTTAGAGACCCAGTACTTC,CASSLVSSGGLETQYF,TRBJ2-5,TRBD1,.,TRBV5-1
TGCGCCAGCAGCCCCGGACAGCCGACTGAAGCTTTCTTT,CASSPGQPTEAFF,TRBJ1-1,.,few,TRBV5-1
TGTGCCAGTCGTGATCTAGAGAGGCCCGGGGAGCTGTTTTTT,CASRDLERPGELFF,TRBJ2-2,.,.,TRBV19
TGTGCCAGCAGTCAACAGGGGAACGGGAGTACAGCAACTAATGAAAAACTGTTTTTT,CASSQQGNGSTATNEKLFF,TRBJ1-4,TRBD1,.,TRBV5-4
TGTGCCAGCAGCCAGAGGACAGGGGGCGATAGCAATCAGCCCCAGCATTTT,CASSQRTGGDSNQPQHF,TRBJ1-5,TRBD1,.,TRBV4-2
TGTGCCAGCAGCTTAGTTCTAGGTCAGCCCCAGCATTTT,CASSLVLGQPQHF,TRBJ1-5,.,.,TRBV7-2
TGTGCCAGCAGCCGGGACAGCACCTCCTACAATGAGCAGTTCTTC,CASSRDSTSYNEQFF,TRBJ2-1,TRBD1,.,TRBV5-4
TGTGCCAGCAGTTACACCGGTGGGCGTAACACTGAAGCTTTCTTT,CASSYTGGRNTEAFF,TRBJ1-1,.,.,TRBV6-5
TGTGCCACCAAGGTGTGGTCCTATAATTCACCCCTCCACTTT,CATKVWSYNSPLHF,TRBJ1-6,.,.,TRBV24-1
TGTGCCTGGAAATACAGCTCCTATAATTCACCCCTCCACTTT,CAWKYSSYNSPLHF,TRBJ1-6,.,.,TRBV30
TGTGCCAGCAGTAGTAGCGATCTTAGCAATCAGCCCCAGCATTTT,CASSSSDLSNQPQHF,TRBJ1-5,.,.,TRBV3-1/TRBV3-2
TGCGCCAGCAGCTTGGCCTGGGACGGCAGTGAGCAGTTCTTC,CASSLAWDGSEQFF,TRBJ2-1,.,.,TRBV5-1
TGCGCCAGCAGCCAAGAAGGGATAGGACCAGATACGCAGTATTTT,CASSQEGIGPDTQYF,TRBJ2-3,.,.,TRBV4-1
TGTGCCAGCAGTTCCGGCTACAATGAGCAGTTCTTC,CASSSGYNEQFF,TRBJ2-1,.,.,TRBV6-2/TRBV6-3
TGTGCCACCAGTGTTGCAGACAGGGGGCTTTGGCATGAGCAGTTCTTC,CATSVADRGLWHEQFF,TRBJ2-1,TRBD1,.,TRBV24-1
TGCAGCGTCCCCAGGGTTGTTGGAGGCTCCGAGCAGTACTTC,CSVPRVVGGSEQYF,TRBJ2-7,.,once,TRBV29-1
TGTGCCAGCAGCCAAGATCGGGGGGCACAGGGCGGAAGGAATGGCTACACCTTC,CASSQDRGAQGGRNGYTF,TRBJ1-2,.,.,TRBV4-2
TGTGCCAGCAGTTCCCAAACAGGGGGCGATGAGCAGTTCTTC,CASSSQTGGDEQFF,TRBJ2-1,TRBD1,.,TRBV27
TGTGCCAGCAGCTCAGGGGCGCAGGACCCATTCCACCGGGAGCTGTTTTTT,CASSSGAQDPFHRELFF,TRBJ2-2,.,.,TRBV7-3
TGCGCCAGCAGCCAAGGGGAGCTGGGAACTGAAGCTTTCTTT,CASSQGELGTEAFF,TRBJ1-1,.,.,TRBV4-1
TGCAGTGCTAGTGACCCAAACTCTGGAAACACCATATATTTT,CSASDPNSGNTIYF,TRBJ1-3,.,.,TRBV20-1
TGTGCCAGCAGCGCGACTAGCTACAATGAGCAGTTCTTC,CASSATSYNEQFF,TRBJ2-1,.,.,TRBV5-4
TGTGCCAGCAGTAACGGGGGGGGGCACCAAGAGACCCAGTACTTC,CASSNGGGHQETQYF,TRBJ2-5,TRBD2,.,TRBV28
TGTGCCAGCAGTTTACCTCCTTGGACAGGGGGATACTATGGCTACACCTTC,CASSLPPWTGGYYGYTF,TRBJ1-2,TRBD1,.,TRBV28
TGTGCCAGCAGCCCCCCCTCGGGTGGCTACACCTTC,CASSPPSGGYTF,TRBJ1-2,.,.,TRBV7-9
TGTGCCAGCAGTTTATTGGGATCAGCTAATGAAAAACTGTTTTTT,CASSLLGSANEKLFF,TRBJ1-4,.,.,TRBV27
TGTGCCAGCGGGACAGGGCCCTACGAGCAGTACTTC,CASGTGPYEQYF,TRBJ2-7,TRBD1,.,TRBV6-5
TGTGCCAGCAGCTTAATGGCAACTAATGAAAAACTGTTTTTT,CASSLMATNEKLFF,TRBJ1-4,.,.,TRBV7-9
TGTGCCAGCAGTTACAGGGGAGGAAACACCATATATTTT,CASSYRGGNTIYF,TRBJ1-3,TRBD1,.,TRBV7-2
TGTGCCAGCAGTGATTTGCGGGACTACGAGCAGTACTTC,CASSDLRDYEQYF,TRBJ2-7,.,.,TRBV6-1
TGTGCCAGCAGCCGAAAAACCGGACGGGAGACCCAGTACTTC,CASSRKTGRETQYF,TRBJ2-5,.,.,TRBV5-6
TGTGCCAGCAGTACCGGTGCAGGATACAATCAGCCCCAGCATTTT,CASSTGAGYNQPQHF,TRBJ1-5,.,.,TRBV6-6
TGTGCCAGCAGTTACGCGATGACAGCGACTAATTCACCCCTCCACTTT,CASSYAMTATNSPLHF,TRBJ1-6,.,.,TRBV6-5
TGTGCCAGCAGTTACGGTGGAAATAACTATGGCTACACCTTC,CASSYGGNNYGYTF,TRBJ1-2,.,.,TRBV6-5
TGTGCCAGCAGCTTAGGCCTCGACAGGGGAGGCAATCAGCCCCAGCATTTT,CASSLGLDRGGNQPQHF,TRBJ1-5,TRBD1,.,TRBV11-3
TGTGCCAGCAGCTTGCCTCTAGCGGGAGGTAGGGGTGAGCAGTTCTTC,CASSLPLAGGRGEQFF,TRBJ2-1,TRBD2,.,TRBV7-3